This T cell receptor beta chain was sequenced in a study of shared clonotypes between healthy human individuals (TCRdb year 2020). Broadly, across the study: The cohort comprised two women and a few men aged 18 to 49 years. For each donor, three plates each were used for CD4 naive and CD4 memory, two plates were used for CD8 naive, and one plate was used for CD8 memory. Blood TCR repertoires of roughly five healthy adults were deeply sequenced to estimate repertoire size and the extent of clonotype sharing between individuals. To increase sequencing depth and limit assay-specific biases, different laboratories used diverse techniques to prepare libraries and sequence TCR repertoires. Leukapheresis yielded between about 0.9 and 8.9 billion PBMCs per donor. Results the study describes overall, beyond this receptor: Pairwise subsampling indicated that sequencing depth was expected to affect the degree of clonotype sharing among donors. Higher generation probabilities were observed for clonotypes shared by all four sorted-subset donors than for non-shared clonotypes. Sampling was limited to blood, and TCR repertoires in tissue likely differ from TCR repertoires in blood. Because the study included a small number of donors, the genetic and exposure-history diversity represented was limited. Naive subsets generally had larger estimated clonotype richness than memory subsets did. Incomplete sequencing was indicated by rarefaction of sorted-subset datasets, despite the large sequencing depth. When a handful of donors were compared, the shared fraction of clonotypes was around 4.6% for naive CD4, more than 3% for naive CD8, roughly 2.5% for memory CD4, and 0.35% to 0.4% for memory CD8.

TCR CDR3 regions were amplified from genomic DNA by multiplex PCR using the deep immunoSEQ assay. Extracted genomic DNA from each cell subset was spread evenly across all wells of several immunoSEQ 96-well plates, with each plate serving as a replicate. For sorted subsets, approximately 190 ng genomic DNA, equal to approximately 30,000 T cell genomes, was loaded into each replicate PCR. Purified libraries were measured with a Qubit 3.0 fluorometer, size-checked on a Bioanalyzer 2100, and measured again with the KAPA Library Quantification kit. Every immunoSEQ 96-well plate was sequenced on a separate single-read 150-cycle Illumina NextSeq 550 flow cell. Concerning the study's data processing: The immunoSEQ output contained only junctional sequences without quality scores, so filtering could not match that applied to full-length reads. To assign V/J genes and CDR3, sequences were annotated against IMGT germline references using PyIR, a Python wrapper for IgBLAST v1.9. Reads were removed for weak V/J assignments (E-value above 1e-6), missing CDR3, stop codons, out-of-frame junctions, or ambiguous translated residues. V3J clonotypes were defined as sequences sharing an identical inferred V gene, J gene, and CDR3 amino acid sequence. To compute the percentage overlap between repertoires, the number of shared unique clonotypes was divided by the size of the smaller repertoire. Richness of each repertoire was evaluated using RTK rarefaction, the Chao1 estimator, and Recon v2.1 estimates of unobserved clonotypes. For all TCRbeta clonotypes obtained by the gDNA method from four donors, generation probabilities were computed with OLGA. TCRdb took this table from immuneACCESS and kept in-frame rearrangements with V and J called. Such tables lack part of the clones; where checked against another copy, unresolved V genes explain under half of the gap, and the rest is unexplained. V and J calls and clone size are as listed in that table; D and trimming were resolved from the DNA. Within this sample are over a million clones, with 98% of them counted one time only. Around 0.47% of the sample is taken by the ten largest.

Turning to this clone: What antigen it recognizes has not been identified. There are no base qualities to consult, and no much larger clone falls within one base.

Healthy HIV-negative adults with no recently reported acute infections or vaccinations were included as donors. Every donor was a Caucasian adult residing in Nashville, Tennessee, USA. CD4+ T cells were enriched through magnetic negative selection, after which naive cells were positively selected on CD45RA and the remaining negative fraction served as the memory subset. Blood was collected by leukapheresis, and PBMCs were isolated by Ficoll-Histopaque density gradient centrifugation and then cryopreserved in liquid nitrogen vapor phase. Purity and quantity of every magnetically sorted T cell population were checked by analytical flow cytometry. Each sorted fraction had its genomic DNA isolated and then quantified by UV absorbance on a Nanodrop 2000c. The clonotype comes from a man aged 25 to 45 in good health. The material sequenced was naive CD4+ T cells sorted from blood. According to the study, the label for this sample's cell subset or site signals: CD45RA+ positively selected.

The CDR3 in this case is CASSLSPGLGGYTF. The DNA sequence reads TGTGCCAGCAGCTTAAGCCCGGGCTTGGGCGGCTACACCTTC. This chain joins TRBV7-9 to TRBJ1-2; no D gene call is confident. The CDR3 goes from the cysteine to the phenylalanine over 14 residues. The sequence is cut down to CDR3 DNA, 42 bases in frame from base 1. Based on the germline V gene (reference sequence), the CDR1 and CDR2 sequences are SEHNR and FQNEAQ. The V and J ends are trimmed by 2 bases and 8 bases, leaving 15 bases between them.